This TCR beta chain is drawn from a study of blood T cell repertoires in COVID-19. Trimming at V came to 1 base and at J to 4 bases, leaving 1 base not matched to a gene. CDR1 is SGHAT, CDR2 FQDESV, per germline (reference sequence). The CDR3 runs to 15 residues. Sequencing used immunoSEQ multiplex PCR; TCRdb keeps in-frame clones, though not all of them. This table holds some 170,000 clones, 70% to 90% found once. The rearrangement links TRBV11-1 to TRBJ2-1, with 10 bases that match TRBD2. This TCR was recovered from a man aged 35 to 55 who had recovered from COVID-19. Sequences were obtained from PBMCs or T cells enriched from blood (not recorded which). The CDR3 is CASSLERGGYNEQFF. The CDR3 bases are TGTGCCAGCAGCTTAGAGCGGGGGGGGTACAATGAGCAGTTCTTC.